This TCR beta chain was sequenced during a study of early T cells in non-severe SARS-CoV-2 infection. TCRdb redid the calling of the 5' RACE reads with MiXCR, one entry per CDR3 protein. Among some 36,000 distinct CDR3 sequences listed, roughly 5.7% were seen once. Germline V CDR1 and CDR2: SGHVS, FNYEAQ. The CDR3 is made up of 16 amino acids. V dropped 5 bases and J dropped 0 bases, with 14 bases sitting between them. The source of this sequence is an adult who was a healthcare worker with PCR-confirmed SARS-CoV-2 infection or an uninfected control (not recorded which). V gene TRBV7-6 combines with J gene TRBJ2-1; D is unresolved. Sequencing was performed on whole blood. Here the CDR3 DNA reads TGTGCCAGCAGCCCATTCCGCACCGGCTCCTACAATGAGCAGTTCTTC. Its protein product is CASSPFRTGSYNEQFF.